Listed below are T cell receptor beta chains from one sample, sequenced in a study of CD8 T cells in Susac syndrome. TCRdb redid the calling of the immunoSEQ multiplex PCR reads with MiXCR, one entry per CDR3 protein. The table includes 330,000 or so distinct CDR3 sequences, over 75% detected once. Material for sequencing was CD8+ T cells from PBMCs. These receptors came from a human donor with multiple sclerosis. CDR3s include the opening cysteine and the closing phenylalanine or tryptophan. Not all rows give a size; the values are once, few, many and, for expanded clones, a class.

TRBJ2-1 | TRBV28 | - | CASSPGLATLYNEQFF
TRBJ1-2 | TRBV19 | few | CASSIGTAYGYTF
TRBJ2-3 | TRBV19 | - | CASSLAGYVPDTQYF
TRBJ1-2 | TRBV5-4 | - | CASSLLGGSPRGYTF
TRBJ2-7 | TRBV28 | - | CASSLGSVGQGNEQYF
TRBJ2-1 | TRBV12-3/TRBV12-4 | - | CASSSLAGGPDNEQFF
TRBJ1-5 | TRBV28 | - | CASSIGQISNQPQHF
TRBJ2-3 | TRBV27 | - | CASSLWPVQTSATDTQYF
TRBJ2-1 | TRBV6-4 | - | CASSERAGAYNEQFF
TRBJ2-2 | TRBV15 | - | CATSRAAGELFF
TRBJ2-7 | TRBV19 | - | CASSIKGIQEQYF
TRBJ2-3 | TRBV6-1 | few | CASTRESTDTQYF
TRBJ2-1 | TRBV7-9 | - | CASSLISIGADHNEQFF
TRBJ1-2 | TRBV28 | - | CASSRNFRDRGNYGYTF
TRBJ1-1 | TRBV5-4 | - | CASRRGSYTEAFF
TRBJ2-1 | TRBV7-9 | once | CASRPLNSGSYNEQFF
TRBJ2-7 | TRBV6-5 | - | CASSYTGTLEEQYF